This T cell receptor beta chain derives from a study of beta chain features in type 1 diabetes. In this sample, this clone turned up a few times. The antigen is undetermined. Heparinised blood was drawn once per donor, averaging roughly 110 mL. Purities in excess of 95% were seen in all sorted populations. General study points: Patients with Type 1 diabetes showed moderately but significantly shorter TCRB CDR3s in all four CD4+ subsets. The analysis here could not establish whether HLA type shapes TCRB rearrangement.

CDR3 length: 13 amino acids. CDR1 SGHTA and CDR2 FQGNSA come from the germline V gene. Between the trimmed V and J ends, which lost 2 bases and 3 bases, there was a span of 8 bases. As every portion of the isolated RNA was reverse transcribed, the sequencing read expressed TCRB transcripts. Here immunoSEQ multiplex PCR was the method, and the copy in TCRdb shows in-frame clones only, minus some. Among hundreds of thousands of clones listed, 11% were seen once. This clonotype was sampled from a man under 40 with type 1 diabetes. Specimen: naive CD4+ T cells from blood. The V and J genes are TRBV7-2 and TRBJ2-7; no clear D. CDR3 sequence reads: CASSLSIGYEQYF. CDR3 sequence (DNA): TGTGCCAGCAGCTTATCGATCGGCTACGAGCAGTACTTC.